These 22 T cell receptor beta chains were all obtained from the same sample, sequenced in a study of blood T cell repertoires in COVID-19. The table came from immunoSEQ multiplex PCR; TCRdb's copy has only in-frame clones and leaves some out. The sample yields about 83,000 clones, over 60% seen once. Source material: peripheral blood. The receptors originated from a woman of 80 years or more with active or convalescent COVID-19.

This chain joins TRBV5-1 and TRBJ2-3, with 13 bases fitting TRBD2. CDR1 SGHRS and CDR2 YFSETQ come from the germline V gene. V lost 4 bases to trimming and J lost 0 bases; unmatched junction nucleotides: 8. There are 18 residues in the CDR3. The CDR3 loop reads CASSLLAGGTESTDTQYF. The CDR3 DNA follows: TGCGCCAGCAGCCTACTAGCGGGGGGGACGGAAAGCACAGATACGCAGTATTTT.

CDR3 protein: CARSSPEFGDRGLNTEAFF. CDR3 nucleotide sequence: TGTGCCAGAAGCTCCCCGGAGTTCGGTGACAGGGGGCTGAACACTGAAGCTTTCTTT. This chain links TRBV5-3 with TRBJ1-1; 10 bases agree with TRBD1. TRBV5-3 is placed among ORFs of uncertain function. The ends lost 3 bases at V and 0 bases at J; junction bases unmatched: 14. The CDR3 loop spans 19 amino acids.

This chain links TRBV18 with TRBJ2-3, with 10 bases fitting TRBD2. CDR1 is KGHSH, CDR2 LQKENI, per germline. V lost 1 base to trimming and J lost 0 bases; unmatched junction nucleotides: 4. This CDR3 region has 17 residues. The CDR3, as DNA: TGTGCCAGCTCACCACGTTTACTAGCGGGAAGCACAGATACGCAGTATTTT. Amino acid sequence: CASSPRLLAGSTDTQYF. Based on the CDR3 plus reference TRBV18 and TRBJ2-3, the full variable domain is NAGVMQNPRHLVRRRGQEARLRCSPMKGHSHVYWYRQLPEEGLKFMVYLQKENIIDESGMPKERFSAEFPKEGPSILRIQQVVRGDSAAYFCASSPRLLAGSTDTQYFGPGTRLTVL.

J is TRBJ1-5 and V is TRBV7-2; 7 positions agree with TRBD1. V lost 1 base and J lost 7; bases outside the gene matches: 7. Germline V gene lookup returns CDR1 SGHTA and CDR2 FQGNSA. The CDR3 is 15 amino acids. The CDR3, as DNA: TGTGCCAGCAGCTTAGAAGGGGGCGTAAGCCAGCCCCAGCATTTT. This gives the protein CASSLEGGVSQPQHF.

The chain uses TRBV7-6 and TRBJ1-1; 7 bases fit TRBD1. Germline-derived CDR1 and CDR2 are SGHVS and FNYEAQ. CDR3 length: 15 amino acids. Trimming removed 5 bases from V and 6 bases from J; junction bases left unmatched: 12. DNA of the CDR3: TGTGCCAGCAGCCTCGATGACAGGGTTTTCGCTGAAGCTTTCTTT. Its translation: CASSLDDRVFAEAFF.

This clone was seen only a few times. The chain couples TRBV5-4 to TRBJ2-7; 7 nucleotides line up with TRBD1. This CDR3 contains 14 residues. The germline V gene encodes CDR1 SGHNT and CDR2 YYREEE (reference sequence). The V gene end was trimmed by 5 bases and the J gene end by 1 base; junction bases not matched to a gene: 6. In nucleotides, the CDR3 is TGTGCCAGCAGGGACGGACAGGTTTCCTACGAGCAGTACTTC. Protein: CASRDGQVSYEQYF.

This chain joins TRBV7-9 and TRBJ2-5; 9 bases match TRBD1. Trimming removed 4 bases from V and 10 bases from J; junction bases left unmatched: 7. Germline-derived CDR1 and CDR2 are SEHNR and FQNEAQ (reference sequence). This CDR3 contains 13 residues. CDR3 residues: CASSSWDREDQYF. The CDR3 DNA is TGTGCCAGCAGCTCGTGGGACAGGGAGGACCAGTACTTC.

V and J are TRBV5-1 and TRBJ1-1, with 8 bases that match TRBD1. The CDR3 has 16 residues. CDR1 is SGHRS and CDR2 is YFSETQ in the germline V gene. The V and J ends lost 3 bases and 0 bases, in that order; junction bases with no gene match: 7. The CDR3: CASSSQGADMNTEAFF. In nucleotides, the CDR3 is TGCGCCAGCAGCTCTCAGGGGGCGGATATGAACACTGAAGCTTTCTTT.

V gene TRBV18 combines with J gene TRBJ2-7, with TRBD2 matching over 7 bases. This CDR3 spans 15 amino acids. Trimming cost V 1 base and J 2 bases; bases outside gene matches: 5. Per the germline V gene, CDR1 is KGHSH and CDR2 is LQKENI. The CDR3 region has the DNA TGTGCCAGCTCACCACGGCGGGGGACTACCTACGAGCAGTACTTC. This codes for CASSPRRGTTYEQYF.

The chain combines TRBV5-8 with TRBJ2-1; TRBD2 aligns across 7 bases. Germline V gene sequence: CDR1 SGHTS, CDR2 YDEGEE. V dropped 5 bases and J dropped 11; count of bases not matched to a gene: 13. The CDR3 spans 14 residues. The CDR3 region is CASRPAGVLAKQFF. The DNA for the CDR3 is TGTGCCAGCAGACCGGCGGGAGTACTAGCCAAGCAGTTCTTC.

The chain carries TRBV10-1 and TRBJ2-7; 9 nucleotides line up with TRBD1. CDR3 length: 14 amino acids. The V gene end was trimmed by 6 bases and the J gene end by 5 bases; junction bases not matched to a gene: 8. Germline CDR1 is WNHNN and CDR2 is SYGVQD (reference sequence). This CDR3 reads CASRGDRVGDEQYF. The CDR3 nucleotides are TGCGCCAGCAGGGGGGACAGGGTTGGCGACGAGCAGTACTTC.

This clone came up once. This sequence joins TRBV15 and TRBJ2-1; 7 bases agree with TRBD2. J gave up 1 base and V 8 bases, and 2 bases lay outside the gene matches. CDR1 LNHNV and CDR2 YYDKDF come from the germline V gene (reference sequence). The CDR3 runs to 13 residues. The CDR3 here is CATRTSSYNEQFF. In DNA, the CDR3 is TGTGCCACCCGGACTAGTTCCTACAATGAGCAGTTCTTC.

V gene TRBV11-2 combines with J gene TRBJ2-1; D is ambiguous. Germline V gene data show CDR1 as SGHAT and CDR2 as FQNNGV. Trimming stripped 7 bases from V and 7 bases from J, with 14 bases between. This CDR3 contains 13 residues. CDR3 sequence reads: CASNPLSENEQFF. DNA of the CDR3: TGTGCCAGCAACCCACTATCGGAGAATGAGCAGTTCTTC.

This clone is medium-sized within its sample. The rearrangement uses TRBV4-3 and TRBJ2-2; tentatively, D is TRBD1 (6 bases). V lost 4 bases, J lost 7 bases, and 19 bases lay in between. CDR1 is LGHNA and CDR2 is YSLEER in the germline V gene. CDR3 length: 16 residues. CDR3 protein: CASSREAQGRGGELFF. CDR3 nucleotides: TGCGCCAGCAGCCGAGAAGCTCAGGGGAGAGGCGGGGAGCTGTTTTTT.

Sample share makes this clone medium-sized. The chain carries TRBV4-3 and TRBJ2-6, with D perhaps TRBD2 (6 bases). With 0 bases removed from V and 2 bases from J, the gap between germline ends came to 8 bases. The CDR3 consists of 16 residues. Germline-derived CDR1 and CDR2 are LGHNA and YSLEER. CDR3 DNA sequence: TGCGCCAGCAGCCAAGACGGAGGGGCTGGGGCCAACGTCCTGACTTTC. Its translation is CASSQDGGAGANVLTF.

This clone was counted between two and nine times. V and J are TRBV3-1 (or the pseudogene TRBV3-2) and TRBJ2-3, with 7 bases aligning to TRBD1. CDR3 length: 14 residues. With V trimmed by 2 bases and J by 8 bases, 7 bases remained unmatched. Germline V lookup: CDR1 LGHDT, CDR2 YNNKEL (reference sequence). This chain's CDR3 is CASSQRRTGGTQYF. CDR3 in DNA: TGTGCCAGCAGCCAACGTAGGACAGGCGGTACGCAGTATTTT.

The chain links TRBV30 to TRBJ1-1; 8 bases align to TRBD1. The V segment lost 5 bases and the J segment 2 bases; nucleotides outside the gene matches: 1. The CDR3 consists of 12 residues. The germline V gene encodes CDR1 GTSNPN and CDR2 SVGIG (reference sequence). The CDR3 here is CAWGQGNTEAFF. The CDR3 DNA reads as TGTGCCTGGGGACAGGGTAACACTGAAGCTTTCTTT.

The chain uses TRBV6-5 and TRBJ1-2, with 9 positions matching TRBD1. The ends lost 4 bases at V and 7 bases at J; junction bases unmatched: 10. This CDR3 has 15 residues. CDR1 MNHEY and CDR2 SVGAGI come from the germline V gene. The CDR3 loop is CASSSRDREVIGYTF. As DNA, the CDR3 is TGTGCCAGCAGTTCCCGGGACAGGGAAGTCATTGGCTACACCTTC.

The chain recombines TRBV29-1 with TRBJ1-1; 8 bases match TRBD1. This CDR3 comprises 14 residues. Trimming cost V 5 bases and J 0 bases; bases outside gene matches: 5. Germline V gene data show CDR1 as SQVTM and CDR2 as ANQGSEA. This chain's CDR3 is CSVRGQDLNTEAFF. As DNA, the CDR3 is TGCAGCGTTAGGGGACAGGACTTGAACACTGAAGCTTTCTTT.

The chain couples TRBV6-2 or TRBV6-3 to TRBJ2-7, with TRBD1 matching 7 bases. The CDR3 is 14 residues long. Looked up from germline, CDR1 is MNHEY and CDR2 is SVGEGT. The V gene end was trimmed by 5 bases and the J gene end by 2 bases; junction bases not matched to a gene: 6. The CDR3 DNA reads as TGTGCCAGCAGTCCGACAGGGATTCCCTACGAGCAGTACTTC. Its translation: CASSPTGIPYEQYF.

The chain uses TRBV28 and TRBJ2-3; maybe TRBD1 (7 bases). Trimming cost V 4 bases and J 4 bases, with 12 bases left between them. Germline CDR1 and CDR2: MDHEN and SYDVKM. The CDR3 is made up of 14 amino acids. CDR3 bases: TGTGCCAGCAGTTCTACAGGGGAGGCAGATACGCAGTATTTT. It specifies CASSSTGEADTQYF. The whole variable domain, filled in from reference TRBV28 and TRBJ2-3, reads DVKVTQSSRYLVKRTGEKVFLECVQDMDHENMFWYRQDPGLGLRLIYFSYDVKMKEKGDIPEGYSVSREKKERFSLILESASTNQTSMYLCASSSTGEADTQYFGPGTRLTVL.

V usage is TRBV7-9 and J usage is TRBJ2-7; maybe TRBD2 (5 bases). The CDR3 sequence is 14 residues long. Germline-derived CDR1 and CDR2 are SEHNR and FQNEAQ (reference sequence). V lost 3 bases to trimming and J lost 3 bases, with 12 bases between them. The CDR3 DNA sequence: TGTGCCAGCAGCTTCGGTGAGGGTTACTACGAGCAGTACTTC. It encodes CASSFGEGYYEQYF.